This section outlines one T cell receptor (beta chain) sequence together with its context. The germline V gene encodes CDR1 MNHEY and CDR2 SVGEGT. The CDR3 sequence is 12 residues long. V lost 0 bases and J 7 bases, leaving 7 bases between the germline ends. Method: immunoSEQ multiplex PCR; TCRdb's copy keeps in-frame clones and lacks some. Of roughly 79,000 clones in the sample, over 85% are singletons; the top ten hold 4.6%. This sample was included in a study of blood T cell repertoires in COVID-19. Study details: PBMCs, B-cell-depleted T cells, or T cells provided the cDNA or gDNA that made up the material.

This chain uses TRBV6-2 or TRBV6-3 with TRBJ2-7; D remains ambiguous. This sequence was found in a man over 45 with active COVID-19. Sequenced input: peripheral blood. The DNA of the CDR3 is TGTGCCAGCAGTTACTCAGTCCGGGAGCAGTACTTC. Protein sequence: CASSYSVREQYF.